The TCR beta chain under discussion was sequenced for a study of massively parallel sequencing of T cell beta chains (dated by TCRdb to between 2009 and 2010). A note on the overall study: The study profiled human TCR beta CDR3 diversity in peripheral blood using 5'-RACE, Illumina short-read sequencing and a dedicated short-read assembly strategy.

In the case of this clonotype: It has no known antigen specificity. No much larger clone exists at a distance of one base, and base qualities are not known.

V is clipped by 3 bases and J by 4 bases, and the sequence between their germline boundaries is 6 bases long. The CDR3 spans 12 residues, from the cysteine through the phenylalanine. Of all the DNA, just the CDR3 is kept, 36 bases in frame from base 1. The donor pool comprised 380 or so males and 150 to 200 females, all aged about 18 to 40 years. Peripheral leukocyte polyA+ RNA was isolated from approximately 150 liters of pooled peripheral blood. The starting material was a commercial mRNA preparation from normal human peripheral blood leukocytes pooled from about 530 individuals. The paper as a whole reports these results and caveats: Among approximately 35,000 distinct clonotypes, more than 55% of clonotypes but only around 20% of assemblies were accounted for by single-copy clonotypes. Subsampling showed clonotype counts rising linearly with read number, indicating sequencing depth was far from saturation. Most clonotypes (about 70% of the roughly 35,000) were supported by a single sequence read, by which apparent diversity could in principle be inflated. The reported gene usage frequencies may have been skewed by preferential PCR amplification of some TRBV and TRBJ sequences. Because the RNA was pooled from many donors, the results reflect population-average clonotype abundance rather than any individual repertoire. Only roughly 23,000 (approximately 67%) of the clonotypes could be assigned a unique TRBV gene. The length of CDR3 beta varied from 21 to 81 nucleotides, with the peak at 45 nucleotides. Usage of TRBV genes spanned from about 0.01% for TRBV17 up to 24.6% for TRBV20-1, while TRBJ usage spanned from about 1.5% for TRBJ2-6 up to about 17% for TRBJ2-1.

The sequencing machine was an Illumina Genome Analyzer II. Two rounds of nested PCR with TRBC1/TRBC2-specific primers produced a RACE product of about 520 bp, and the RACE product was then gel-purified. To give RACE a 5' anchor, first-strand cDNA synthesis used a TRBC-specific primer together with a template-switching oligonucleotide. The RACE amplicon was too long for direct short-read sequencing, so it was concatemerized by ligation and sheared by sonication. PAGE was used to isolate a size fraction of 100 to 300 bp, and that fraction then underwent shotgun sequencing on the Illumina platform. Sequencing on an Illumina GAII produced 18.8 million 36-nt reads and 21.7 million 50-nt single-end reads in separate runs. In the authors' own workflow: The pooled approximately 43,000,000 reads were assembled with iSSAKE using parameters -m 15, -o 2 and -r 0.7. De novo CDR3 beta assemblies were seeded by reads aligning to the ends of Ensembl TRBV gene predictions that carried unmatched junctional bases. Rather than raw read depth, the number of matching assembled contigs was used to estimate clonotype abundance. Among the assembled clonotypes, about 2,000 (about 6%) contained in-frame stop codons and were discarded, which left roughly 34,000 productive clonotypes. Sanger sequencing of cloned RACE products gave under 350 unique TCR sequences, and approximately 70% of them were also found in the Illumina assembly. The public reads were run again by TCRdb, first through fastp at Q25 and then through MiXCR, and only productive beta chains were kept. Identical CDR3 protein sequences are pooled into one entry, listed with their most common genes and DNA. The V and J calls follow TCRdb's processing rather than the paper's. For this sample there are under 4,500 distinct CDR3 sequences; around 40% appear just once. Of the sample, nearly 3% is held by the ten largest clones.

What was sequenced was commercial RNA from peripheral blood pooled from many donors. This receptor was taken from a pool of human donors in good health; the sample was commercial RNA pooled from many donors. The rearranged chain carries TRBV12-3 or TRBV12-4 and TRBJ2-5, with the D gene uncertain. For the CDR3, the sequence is CASSFRVETQYF. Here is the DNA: TGTGCCAGCAGTTTCCGGGTAGAGACCCAGTACTTC.